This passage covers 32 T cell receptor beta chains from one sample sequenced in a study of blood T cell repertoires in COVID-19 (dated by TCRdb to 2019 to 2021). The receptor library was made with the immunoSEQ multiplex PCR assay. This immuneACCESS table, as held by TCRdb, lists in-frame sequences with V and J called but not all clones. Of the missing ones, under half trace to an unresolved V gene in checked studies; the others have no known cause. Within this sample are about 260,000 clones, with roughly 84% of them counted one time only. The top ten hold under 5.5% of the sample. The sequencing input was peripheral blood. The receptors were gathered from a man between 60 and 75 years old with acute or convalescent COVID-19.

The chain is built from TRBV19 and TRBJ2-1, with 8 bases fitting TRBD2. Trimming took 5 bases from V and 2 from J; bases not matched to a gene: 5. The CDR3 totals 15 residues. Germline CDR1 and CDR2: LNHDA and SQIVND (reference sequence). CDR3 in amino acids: CASSAGTRAYNEQFF. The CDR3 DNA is TGTGCCAGTAGTGCCGGGACTAGAGCCTACAATGAGCAGTTCTTC. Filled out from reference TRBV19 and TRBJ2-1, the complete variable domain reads DGGITQSPKYLFRKEGQNVTLSCEQNLNHDAMYWYRQDPGQGLRLIYYSQIVNDFQKGDIAEGYSVSREKKESFPLTVTSAQKNPTAFYLCASSAGTRAYNEQFFGPGTRLTVL.

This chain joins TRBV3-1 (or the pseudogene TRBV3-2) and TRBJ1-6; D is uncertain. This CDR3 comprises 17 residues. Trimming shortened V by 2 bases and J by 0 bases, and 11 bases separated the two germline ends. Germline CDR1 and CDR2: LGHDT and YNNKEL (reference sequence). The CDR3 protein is CASSQFKTASYNSPLHF. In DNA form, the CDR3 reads TGTGCCAGCAGCCAATTTAAAACAGCCTCCTATAATTCACCCCTCCACTTT.

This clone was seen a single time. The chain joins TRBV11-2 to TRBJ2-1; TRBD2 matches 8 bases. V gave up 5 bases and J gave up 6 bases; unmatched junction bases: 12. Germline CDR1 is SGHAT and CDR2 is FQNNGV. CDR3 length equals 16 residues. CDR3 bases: TGTGCCAGCAGCCCCCCTGGGCTAGCGGGCTTCAATGAGCAGTTCTTC. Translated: CASSPPGLAGFNEQFF. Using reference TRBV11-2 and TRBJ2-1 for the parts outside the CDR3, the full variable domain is EAGVAQSPRYKIIEKRQSVAFWCNPISGHATLYWYQQILGQGPKLLIQFQNNGVVDDSQLPKDRFSAERLKGVDSTLKIQPAKLEDSAVYLCASSPPGLAGFNEQFFGPGTRLTVL.

As DNA, the CDR3 is TGCGCCAGCAGCTGGGGGGGAATACTCAGCACAGATACGCAGTATTTT. Translating it yields CASSWGGILSTDTQYF. The chain employs TRBV5-1 and TRBJ2-3; TRBD2 aligns across 7 bases. This CDR3 spans 16 amino acids. The V gene's germline CDR1 is SGHRS and CDR2 YFSETQ. Trimming removed 3 bases from V and 0 bases from J; junction bases left unmatched: 7.

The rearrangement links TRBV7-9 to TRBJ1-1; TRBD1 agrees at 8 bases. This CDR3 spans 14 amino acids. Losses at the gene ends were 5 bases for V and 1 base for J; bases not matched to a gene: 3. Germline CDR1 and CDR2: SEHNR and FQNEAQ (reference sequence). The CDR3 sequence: CASSAGQGNTEAFF. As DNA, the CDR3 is TGTGCCAGCAGCGCCGGACAGGGGAACACTGAAGCTTTCTTT. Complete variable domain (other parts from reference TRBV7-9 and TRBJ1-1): DTGVSQNPRHKITKRGQNVTFRCDPISEHNRLYWYRQTLGQGPEFLTYFQNEAQLEKSRLLSDRFSAERPKGSFSTLEIQRTEQGDSAMYLCASSAGQGNTEAFFGQGTRLTVV.

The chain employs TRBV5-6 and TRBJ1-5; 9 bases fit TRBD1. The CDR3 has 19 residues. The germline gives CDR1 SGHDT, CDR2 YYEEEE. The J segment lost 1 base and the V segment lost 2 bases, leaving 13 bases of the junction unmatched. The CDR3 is CASSFSGQGEWASNQPQHF. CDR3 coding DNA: TGTGCCAGCAGCTTTTCGGGACAGGGTGAATGGGCAAGCAATCAGCCCCAGCATTTT.

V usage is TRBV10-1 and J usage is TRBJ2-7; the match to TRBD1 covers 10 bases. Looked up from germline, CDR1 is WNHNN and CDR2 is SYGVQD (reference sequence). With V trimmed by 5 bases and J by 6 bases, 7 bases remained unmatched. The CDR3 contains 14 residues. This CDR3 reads CASSPGTGVSEQYF. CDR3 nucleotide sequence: TGCGCCAGCAGTCCCGGGACAGGGGTAAGCGAGCAGTACTTC.

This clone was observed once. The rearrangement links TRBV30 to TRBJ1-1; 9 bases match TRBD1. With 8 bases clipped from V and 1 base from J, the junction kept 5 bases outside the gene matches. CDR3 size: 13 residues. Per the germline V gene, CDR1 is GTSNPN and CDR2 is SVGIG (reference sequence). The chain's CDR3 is CARTGATNTEAFF. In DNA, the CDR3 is TGTGCCCGGACAGGGGCGACGAACACTGAAGCTTTCTTT.

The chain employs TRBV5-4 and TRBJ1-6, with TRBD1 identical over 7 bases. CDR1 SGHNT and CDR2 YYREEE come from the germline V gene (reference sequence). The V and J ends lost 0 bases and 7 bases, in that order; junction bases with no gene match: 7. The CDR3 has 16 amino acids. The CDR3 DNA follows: TGTGCCAGCAGCTTGGGACGGACAGGTCGGAATTCACCCCTCCACTTT. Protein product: CASSLGRTGRNSPLHF.

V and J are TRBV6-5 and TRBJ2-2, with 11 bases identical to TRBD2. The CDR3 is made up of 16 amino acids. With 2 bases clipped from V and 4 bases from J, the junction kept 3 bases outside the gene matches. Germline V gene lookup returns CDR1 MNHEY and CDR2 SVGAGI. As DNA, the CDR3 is TGTGCCAGCAGTTACATAGGGACTAGCGGCACCGGGGAGCTGTTTTTT. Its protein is CASSYIGTSGTGELFF.

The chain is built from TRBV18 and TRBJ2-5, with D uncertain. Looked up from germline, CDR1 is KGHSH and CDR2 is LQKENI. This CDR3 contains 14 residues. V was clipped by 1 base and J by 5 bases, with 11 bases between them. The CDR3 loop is CASSPRSKPETQYF. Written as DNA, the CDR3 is TGTGCCAGCTCACCACGAAGTAAGCCGGAGACCCAGTACTTC.

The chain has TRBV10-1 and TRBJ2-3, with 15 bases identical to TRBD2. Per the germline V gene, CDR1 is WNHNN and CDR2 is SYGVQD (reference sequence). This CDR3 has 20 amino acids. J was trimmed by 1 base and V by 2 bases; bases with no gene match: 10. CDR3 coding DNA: TGCGCCAGCAGTGAGGTCTGGGGACTAGCGGGGGGCTTGGGCACAGATACGCAGTATTTT. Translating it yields CASSEVWGLAGGLGTDTQYF.

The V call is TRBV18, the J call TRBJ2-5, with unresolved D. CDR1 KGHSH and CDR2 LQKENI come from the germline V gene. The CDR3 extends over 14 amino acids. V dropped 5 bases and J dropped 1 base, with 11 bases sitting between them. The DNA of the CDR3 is TGTGCCAGCTCATCGAGAGGTACCCAAGAGACCCAGTACTTC. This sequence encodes CASSSRGTQETQYF.

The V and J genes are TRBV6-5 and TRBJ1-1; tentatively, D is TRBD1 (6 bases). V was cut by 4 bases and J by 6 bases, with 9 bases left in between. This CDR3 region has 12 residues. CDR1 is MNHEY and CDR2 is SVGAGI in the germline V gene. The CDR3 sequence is CASSSQGSEAFF. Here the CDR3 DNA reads TGTGCCAGCAGTTCCCAGGGGTCTGAAGCTTTCTTT.

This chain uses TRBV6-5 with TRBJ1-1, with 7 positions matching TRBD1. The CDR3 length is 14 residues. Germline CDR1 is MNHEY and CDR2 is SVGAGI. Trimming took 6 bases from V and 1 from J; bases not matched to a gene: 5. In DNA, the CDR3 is TGTGCCAGCAGCGGGCGACAGGGGAACACTGAAGCTTTCTTT. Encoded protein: CASSGRQGNTEAFF.

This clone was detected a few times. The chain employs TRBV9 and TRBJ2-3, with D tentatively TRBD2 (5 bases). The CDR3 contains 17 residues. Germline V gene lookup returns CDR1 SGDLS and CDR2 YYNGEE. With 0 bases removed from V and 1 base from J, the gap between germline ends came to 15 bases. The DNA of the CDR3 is TGTGCCAGCAGCGTAGCTCGGAGGAGCCCCGGCACAGATACGCAGTATTTT. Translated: CASSVARRSPGTDTQYF.

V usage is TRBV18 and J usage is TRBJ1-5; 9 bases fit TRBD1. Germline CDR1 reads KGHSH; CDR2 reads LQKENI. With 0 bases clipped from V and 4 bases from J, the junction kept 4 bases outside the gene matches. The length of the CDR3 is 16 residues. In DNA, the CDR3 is TGTGCCAGCTCACCACCCGGGACAGGGAAGAATCAGCCCCAGCATTTT. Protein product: CASSPPGTGKNQPQHF. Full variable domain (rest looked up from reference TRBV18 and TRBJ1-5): NAGVMQNPRHLVRRRGQEARLRCSPMKGHSHVYWYRQLPEEGLKFMVYLQKENIIDESGMPKERFSAEFPKEGPSILRIQQVVRGDSAAYFCASSPPGTGKNQPQHFGDGTRLSIL.

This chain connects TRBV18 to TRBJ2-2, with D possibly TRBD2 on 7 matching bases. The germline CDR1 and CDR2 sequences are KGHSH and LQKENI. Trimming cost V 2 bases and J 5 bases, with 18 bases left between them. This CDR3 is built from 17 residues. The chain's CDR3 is CASSPMAGADVTGELFF. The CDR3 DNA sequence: TGTGCCAGCTCACCAATGGCGGGGGCGGATGTAACCGGGGAGCTGTTTTTT.

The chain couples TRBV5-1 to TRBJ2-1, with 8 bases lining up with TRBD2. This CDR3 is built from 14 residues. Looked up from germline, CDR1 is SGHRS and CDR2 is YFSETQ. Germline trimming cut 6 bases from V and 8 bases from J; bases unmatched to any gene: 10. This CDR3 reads CASNPSGRRDEQFF. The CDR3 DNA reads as TGCGCCAGCAACCCGAGCGGGAGAAGGGATGAGCAGTTCTTC.

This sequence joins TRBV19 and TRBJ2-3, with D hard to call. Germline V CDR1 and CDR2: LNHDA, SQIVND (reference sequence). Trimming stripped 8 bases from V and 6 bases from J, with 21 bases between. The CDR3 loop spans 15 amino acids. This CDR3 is CASRVIPTQSDTQYF. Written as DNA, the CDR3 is TGTGCCAGTCGAGTTATCCCGACACAATCCGATACGCAGTATTTT.

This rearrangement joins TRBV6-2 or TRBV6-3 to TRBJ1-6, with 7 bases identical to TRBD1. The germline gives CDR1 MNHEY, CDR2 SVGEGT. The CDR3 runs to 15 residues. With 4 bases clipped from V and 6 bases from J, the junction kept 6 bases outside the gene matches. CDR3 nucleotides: TGTGCCAGCAGTTTCTACAGGGGCCCTAATTCACCCCTCCACTTT. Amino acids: CASSFYRGPNSPLHF.

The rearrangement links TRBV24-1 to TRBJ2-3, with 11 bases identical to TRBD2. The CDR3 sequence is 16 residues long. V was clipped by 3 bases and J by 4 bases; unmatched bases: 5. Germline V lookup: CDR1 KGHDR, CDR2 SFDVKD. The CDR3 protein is CATSDKTSGVADTQYF. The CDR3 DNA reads TGTGCCACCAGTGATAAGACTAGCGGGGTCGCAGATACGCAGTATTTT.

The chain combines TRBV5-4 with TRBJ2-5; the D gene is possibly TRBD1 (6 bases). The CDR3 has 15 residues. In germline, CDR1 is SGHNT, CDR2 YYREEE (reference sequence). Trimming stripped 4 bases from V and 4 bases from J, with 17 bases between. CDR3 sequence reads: CASSPEWGRRETQYF. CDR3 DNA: TGTGCCAGCAGCCCAGAGTGGGGGCGGCGAGAGACCCAGTACTTC.

CDR3 sequence: CASSTQTGCRAIYGYTF. CDR3 bases: TGTGCCAGCAGCACTCAGACAGGTTGTCGGGCTATTTATGGCTACACCTTC. The J gene is TRBJ1-2, the V gene TRBV21-1; no check of the table's D call, TRBD1, against the DNA was made. TRBV21-1 is shown as a pseudogene. The CDR3 is 17 residues long.

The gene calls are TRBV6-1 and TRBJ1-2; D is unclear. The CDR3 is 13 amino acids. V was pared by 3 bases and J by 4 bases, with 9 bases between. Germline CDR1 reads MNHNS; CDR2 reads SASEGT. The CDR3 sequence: CASSEVHSYGYTF. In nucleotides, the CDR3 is TGTGCCAGCAGTGAGGTCCACAGCTATGGCTACACCTTC.

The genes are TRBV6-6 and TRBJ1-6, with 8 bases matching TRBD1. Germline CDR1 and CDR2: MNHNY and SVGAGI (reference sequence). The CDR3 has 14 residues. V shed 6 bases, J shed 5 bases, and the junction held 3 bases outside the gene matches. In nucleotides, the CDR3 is TGTGCCAGCAGCCAGACAGGGGATAATTCACCCCTCCACTTT. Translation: CASSQTGDNSPLHF.

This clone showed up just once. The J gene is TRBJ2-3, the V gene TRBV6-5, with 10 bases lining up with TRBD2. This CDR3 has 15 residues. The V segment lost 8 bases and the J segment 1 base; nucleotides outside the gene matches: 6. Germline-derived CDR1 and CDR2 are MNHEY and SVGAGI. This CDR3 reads CASATGTSGTDTQYF. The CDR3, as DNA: TGTGCCAGCGCAACTGGGACTAGCGGCACAGATACGCAGTATTTT.

The CDR3 DNA reads TGTGCCAGTAGCCTAGGACTAGCGGGGGGGAAAGAGACCCAGTACTTC. Residues: CASSLGLAGGKETQYF. The chain uses TRBV19 and TRBJ2-5; 15 nucleotides line up with TRBD2. The CDR3 has 16 residues. Germline V lookup: CDR1 LNHDA, CDR2 SQIVND (reference sequence). Trimming took 6 bases from V and 3 from J; bases not matched to a gene: 5.

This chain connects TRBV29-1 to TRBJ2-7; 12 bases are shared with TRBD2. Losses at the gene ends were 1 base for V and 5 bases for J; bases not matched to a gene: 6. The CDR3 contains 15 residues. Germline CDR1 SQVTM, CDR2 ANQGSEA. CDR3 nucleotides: TGCAGCGTTGAAGGACTAGCGGGAGAAGTGGACGAGCAGTACTTC. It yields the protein CSVEGLAGEVDEQYF.

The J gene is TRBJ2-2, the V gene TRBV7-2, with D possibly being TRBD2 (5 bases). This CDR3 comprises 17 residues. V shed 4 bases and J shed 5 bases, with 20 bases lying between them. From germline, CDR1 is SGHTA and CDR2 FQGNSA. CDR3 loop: CASSSFIGLAGTGELFF. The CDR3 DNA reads TGTGCCAGCAGCTCCTTTATCGGCCTAGCAGGAACCGGGGAGCTGTTTTTT.

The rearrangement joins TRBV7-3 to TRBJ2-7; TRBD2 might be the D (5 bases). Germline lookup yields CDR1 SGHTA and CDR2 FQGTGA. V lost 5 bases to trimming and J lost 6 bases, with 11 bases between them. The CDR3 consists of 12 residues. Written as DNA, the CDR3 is TGTGCCAGCAGCCTTAGCGCGGGCGAGCAGTACTTC. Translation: CASSLSAGEQYF.

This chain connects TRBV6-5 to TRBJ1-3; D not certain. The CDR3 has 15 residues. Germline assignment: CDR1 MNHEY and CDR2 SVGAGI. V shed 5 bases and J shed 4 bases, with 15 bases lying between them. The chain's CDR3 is CASSTRAGSGNTIYF. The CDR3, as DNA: TGTGCCAGCAGTACACGAGCCGGGTCAGGAAACACCATATATTTT.